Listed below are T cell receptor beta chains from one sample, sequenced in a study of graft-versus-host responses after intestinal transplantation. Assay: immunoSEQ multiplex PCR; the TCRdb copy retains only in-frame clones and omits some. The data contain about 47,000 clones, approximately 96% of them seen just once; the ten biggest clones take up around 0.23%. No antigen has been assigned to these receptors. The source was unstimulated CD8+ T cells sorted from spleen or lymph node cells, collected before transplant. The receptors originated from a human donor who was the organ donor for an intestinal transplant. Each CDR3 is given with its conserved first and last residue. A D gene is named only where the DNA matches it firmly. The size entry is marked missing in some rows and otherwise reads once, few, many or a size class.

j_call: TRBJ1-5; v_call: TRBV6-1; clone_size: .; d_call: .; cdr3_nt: TGTGCCAGCAGTGACGCAGCGTTTCAGCCCCAGCATTTT; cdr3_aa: CASSDAAFQPQHF
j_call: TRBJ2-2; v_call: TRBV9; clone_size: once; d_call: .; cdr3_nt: TGTGCCAGCAGCGTAGCATCACCCGGGGAGCTGTTTTTT; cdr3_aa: CASSVASPGELFF
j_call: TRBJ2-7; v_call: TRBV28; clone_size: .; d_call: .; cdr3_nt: TGTGCCACCCAACAGGAGACATACTACGAGCAGTACTTC; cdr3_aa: CATQQETYYEQYF
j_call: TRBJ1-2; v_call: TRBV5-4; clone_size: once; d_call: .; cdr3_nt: TGTGCCAGCGGGATTATCATACCAGGAAAGACCTATGGCTACACCTTC; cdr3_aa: CASGIIIPGKTYGYTF
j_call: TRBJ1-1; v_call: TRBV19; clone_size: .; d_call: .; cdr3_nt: TGTGCCAGTAGTTTCGGCAGGGGTTACACTGAAGCTTTCTTT; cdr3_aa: CASSFGRGYTEAFF
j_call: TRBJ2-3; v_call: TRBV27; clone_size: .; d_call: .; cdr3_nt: TGTGCCAGCAGTTTAGCTATCAGCACAGATACGCAGTATTTT; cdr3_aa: CASSLAISTDTQYF
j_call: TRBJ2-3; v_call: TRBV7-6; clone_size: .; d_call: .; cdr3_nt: TGTGCCAGCAGCTTACTGGGGGGCGGCGCAGATACGCAGTATTTT; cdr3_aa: CASSLLGGGADTQYF
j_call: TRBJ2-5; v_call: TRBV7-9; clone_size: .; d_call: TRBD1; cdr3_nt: TGTGCCAGCAGCAGGACAGGGTCAGGGGAGACCCAGTACTTC; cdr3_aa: CASSRTGSGETQYF
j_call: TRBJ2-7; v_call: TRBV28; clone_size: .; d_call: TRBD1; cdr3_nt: TGTGCCAGCAACCGTAGGGGGGACAGGGCCAACGAGCAGTACTTC; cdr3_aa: CASNRRGDRANEQYF
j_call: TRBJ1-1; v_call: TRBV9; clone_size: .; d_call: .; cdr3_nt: TGTGCCAGCAGCGTTCGGCAGTCCGGGGGGACTGAAGCTTTCTTT; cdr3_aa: CASSVRQSGGTEAFF
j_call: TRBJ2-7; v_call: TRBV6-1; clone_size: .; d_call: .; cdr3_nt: TGTGCCAGCAAAGAGGAACAGACTAACTACGAGCAGTACTTC; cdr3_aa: CASKEEQTNYEQYF
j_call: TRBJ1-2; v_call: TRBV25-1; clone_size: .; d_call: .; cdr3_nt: TGTGCCAGCAGTGAATTCCTCGGGGGACGCTACACCTTC; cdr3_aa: CASSEFLGGRYTF
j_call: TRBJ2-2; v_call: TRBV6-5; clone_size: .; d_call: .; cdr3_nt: TGTGCCAGCAGTTACCATCGGGGGGCCACCGGGAAGCTGTTTTTT; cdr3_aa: CASSYHRGATGKLFF
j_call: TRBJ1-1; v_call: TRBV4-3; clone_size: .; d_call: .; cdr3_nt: TGCGCCAGCAGCCAAGCTACGGACCTGAACACTGAAGCTTTCTTT; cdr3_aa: CASSQATDLNTEAFF
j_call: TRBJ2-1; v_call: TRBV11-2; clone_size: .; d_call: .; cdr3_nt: TGCGCCATCAACCCCCCCCCAGCAACCTACAATGAGCAGTTCTTC; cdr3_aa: CAINPPPATYNEQFF
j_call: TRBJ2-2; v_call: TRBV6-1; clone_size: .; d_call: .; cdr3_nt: TGTGCCAGCAGTGAAGTTATCGGGGGCGCCGGGAACACCGGGGAGCTGTTTTTT; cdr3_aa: CASSEVIGGAGNTGELFF
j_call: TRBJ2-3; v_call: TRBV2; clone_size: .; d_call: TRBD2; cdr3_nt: TGTGCCAGCGACGGGGGGGCATCATATACGCAGTATTTT; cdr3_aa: CASDGGASYTQYF
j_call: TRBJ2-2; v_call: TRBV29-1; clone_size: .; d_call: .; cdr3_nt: TGCAGCGTTGACCAGGGGGGAGTCAACACCGGGGAGCTGTTTTTT; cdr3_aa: CSVDQGGVNTGELFF
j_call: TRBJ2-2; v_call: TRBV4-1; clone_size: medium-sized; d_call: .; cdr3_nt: TGCGCCAGCAGCCAAGATCCCGGCGGGGAGCTGTTTTTT; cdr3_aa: CASSQDPGGELFF
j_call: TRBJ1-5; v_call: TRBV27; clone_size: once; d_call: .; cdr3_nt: TGTGCCAGCAGTTTATCCCCCCATAGCAATCAGCCCCAGCATTTT; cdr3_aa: CASSLSPHSNQPQHF
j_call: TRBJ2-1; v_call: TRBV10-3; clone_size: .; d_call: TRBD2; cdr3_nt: TGTGCCATCAGTGGGCTAGCGGGGGGGAGCTCCTACAATGAGCAGTTCTTC; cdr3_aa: CAISGLAGGSSYNEQFF
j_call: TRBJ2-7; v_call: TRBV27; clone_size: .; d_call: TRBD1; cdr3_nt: TGTGCCAGCAGAGACGACAGGGGCAATGGACCCTACGAGCAGTACTTC; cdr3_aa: CASRDDRGNGPYEQYF
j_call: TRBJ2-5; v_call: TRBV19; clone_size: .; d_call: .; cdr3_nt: TGTGCCAGTAGTATTCAGGAAGGAGAGACCCAGTACTTC; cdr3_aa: CASSIQEGETQYF
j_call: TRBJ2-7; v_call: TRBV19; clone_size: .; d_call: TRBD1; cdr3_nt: TGTGCCAGTAGTATTTGGGGACAGGGGACCTACGAGCAGTACTTC; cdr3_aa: CASSIWGQGTYEQYF
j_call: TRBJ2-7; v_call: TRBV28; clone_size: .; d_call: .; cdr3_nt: TGTGCCAGCAGTTTAGGGGACCCCTCCTACGAGCAGTACTTC; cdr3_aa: CASSLGDPSYEQYF
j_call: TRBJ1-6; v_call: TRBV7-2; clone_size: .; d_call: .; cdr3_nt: TGTGCCAGCAGCCCCCGGACGCCCCCGCGGGATTCACCCCTCCACTTT; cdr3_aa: CASSPRTPPRDSPLHF
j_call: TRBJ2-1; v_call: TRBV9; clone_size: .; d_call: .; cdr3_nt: TGTGCCAGCAGCGTAGAATCGCAGGGGAGCTCCTACAATGAGCAGTTCTTC; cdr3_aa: CASSVESQGSSYNEQFF
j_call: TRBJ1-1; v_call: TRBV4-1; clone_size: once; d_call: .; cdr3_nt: TGCGCCAGCAGCCCCTTTGGGGGGATGAACACTGAAGCTTTCTTT; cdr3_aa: CASSPFGGMNTEAFF
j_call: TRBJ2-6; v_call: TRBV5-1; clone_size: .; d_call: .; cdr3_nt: TGCGCCAGCAGCTTGGAAGGGTCATCTGGGGCCAACGTCCTGACTTTC; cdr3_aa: CASSLEGSSGANVLTF